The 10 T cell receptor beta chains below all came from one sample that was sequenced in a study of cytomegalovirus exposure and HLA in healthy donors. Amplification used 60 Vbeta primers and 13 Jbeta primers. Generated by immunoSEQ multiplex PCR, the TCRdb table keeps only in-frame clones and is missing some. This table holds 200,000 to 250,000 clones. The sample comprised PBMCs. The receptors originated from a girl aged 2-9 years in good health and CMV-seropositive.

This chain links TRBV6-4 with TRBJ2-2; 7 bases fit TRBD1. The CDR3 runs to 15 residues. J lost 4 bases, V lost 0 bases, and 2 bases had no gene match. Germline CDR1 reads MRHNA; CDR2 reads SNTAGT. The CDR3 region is CASSDSSGGTGELFF. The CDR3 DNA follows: TGTGCCAGCAGTGACTCTTCAGGGGGCACCGGGGAGCTGTTTTTT.

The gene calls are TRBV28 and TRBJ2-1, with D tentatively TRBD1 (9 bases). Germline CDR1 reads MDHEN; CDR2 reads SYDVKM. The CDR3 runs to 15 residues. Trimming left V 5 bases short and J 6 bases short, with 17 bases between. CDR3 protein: CASSRGGTGINEQFF. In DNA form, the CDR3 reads TGTGCCAGCAGTCGGGGGGGGACAGGGATCAATGAGCAGTTCTTC.

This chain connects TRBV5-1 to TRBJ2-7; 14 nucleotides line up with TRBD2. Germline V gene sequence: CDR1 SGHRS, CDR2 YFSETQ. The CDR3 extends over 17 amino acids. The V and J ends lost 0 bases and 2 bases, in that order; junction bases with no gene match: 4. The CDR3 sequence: CASSLGLAGGWPYEQYF. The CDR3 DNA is TGCGCCAGCAGCTTGGGACTAGCGGGAGGGTGGCCCTACGAGCAGTACTTC.

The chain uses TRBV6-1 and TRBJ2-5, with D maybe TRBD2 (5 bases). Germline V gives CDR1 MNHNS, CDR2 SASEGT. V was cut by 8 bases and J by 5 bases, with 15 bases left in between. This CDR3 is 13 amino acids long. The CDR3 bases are TGTGCCAGCCTGGGATGGACTTTTGAGACCCAGTACTTC. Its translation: CASLGWTFETQYF.

The CDR3 sequence is CASSYPQGTGELFF. The CDR3 nucleotides are TGTGCCAGCAGCTACCCACAGGGTACCGGGGAGCTGTTTTTT. The chain employs TRBV11-2 and TRBJ2-2; a possible D gene is TRBD1 (6 bases). The CDR3 has 14 residues. V lost 4 bases and J lost 5, with 11 bases in between. Germline lookup yields CDR1 SGHAT and CDR2 FQNNGV.

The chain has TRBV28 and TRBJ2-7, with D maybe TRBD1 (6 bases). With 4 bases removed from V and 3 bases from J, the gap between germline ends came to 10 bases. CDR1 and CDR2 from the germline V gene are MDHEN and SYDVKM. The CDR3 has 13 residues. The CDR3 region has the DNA TGTGCCAGCAGTTCCCAGGACAGCTACGAGCAGTACTTC. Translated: CASSSQDSYEQYF.

CDR3 in amino acids: CASSPVGTTQYF. The CDR3, as DNA: TGTGCCAGCAGCCCGGTAGGGACAACCCAGTACTTC. The V call is TRBV11-2, the J call TRBJ2-5; D might be TRBD1 (6 bases). V lost 5 bases and J lost 8, with 12 bases in between. The CDR3 extends over 12 amino acids. Germline assignment: CDR1 SGHAT and CDR2 FQNNGV. Full variable domain (remainder filled in from reference TRBV11-2 and TRBJ2-5): EAGVAQSPRYKIIEKRQSVAFWCNPISGHATLYWYQQILGQGPKLLIQFQNNGVVDDSQLPKDRFSAERLKGVDSTLKIQPAKLEDSAVYLCASSPVGTTQYFGPGTRLLVL.

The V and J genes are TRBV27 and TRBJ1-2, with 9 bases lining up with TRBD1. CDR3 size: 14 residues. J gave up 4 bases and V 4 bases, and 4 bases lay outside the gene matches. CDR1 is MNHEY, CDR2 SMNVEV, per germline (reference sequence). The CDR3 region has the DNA TGTGCCAGCAGTTCACGACAGGGGGTCTATGGCTACACCTTC. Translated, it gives CASSSRQGVYGYTF.

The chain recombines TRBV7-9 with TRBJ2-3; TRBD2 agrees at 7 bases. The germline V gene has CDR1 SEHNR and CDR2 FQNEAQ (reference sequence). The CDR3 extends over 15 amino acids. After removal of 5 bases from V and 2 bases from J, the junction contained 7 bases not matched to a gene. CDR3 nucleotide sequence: TGTGCCAGCAGCCCGGGGGGAGCAGCCACAGATACGCAGTATTTT. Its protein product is CASSPGGAATDTQYF.

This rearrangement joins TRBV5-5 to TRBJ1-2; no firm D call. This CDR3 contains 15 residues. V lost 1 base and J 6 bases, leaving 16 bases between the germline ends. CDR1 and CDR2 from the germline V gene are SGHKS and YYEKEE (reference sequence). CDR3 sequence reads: CASSLTELLRHGYTF. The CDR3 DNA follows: TGTGCCAGCAGCTTGACGGAGCTACTACGCCATGGCTACACCTTC.